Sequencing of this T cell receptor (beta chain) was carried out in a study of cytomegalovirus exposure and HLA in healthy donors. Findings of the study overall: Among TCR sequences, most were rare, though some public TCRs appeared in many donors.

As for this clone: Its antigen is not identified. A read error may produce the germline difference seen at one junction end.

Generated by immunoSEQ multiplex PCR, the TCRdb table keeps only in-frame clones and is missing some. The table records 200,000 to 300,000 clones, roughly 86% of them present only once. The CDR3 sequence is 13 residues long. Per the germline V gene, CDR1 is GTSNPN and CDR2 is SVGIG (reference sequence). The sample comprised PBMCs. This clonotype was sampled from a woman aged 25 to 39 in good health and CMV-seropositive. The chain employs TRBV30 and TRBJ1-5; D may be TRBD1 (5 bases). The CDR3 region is CAWTGGGKQPQHF. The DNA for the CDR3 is TGTGCCTGGACTGGGGGAGGCAAACAGCCCCAGCATTTT.